The clone carrying this TCR beta chain was found a few times. The record originates from a study of blood T cell repertoires in COVID-19. Study as a whole: The samples span acute and convalescent COVID-19 from the United States, Italy and Spain. T cells, B-cell-depleted T cells, or PBMCs supplied cDNA or gDNA.

The CDR3 sequence is 14 residues long. Germline loops: CDR1 KGHSH, CDR2 LQKENI. The junction had 6 bases not matched to a gene; V was cut back by 4 bases and J by 3 bases. The authors' processing: Estimation of nucleated cell counts relied on the amplification of reference gene primers. Assay: immunoSEQ multiplex PCR; the TCRdb copy retains only in-frame clones and omits some. V and J calls and clone size are those listed in that table; D and trimming were worked out from the DNA. The sample has about 150,000 clones, about 77% seen once. The V gene is TRBV18, the J gene TRBJ2-7; TRBD1 matches at 7 bases. The sample consisted of peripheral blood. The TCR was taken from an elderly woman with acute or convalescent COVID-19. CDR3: CASSRDSGLYEQYF. In nucleotides, the CDR3 is TGTGCCAGCTCACGGGACAGCGGTCTCTACGAGCAGTACTTC.